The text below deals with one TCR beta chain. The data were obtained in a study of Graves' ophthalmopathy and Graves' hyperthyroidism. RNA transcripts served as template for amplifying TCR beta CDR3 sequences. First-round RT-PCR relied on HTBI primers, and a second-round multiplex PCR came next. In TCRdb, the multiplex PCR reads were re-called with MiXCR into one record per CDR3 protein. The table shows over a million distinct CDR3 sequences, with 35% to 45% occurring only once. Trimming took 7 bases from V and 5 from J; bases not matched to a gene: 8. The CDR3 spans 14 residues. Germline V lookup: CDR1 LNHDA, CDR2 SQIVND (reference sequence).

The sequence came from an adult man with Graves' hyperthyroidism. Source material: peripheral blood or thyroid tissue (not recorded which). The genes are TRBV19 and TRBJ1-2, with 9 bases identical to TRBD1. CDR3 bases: TGTGCCAGTAACTATATACAGGGGGCTTATGGCTACACCTTC. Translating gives CASNYIQGAYGYTF.